The rows below give T cell receptor beta chains drawn from one sample of a study of naive and memory T cell subsets. One entry per CDR3 protein, called by TCRdb with MiXCR from the UMI-ligation and nested PCR reads. Among 15,000 to 20,000 distinct CDR3 sequences, around 10% were seen once, and the ten largest hold more than 20%. Sequencing was done on a sample of central memory CD8+ T cells from blood. The receptors here all came from a human donor in good health. Each CDR3 is given with its conserved first and last residue. The D gene is left open where the match is weak. Rows give clone size only sometimes, using once, few, many, or a class for an expanded clone.

clone_size j_call d_call v_call cdr3_aa cdr3_nt
. TRBJ1-4 . TRBV7-8 CASSFGTFYEKLFF TGTGCCAGCAGCTTTGGGACATTCTATGAAAAACTGTTTTTT
. TRBJ2-5 TRBD2 TRBV12-3/TRBV12-4 CASSVAGAKETQYF TGTGCCAGCAGTGTAGCGGGGGCCAAAGAGACCCAGTACTTC
. TRBJ2-1 . TRBV5-4 CASSLEDSLEQFF TGTGCCAGCAGCTTGGAGGACAGCCTTGAGCAGTTCTTC
many TRBJ2-7 . TRBV10-3 CAISVGYEQYF TGTGCCATCAGCGTAGGCTACGAGCAGTACTTC
few TRBJ2-6 . TRBV9 CASSFRGSGANVLTF TGTGCCAGCAGCTTCCGGGGTAGTGGGGCCAACGTCCTGACTTTC
large TRBJ1-2 . TRBV4-3 CASSNADGGDGYTF TGCGCCAGCAGCAACGCCGACGGTGGCGATGGCTACACCTTC
. TRBJ2-1 TRBD2 TRBV12-3/TRBV12-4 CASSPLSGGNNNNEQFF TGTGCCAGCAGTCCCCTTAGCGGGGGAAATAATAACAATGAGCAGTTCTTC
. TRBJ1-2 . TRBV29-1 CSVEAGTLYGYTF TGCAGCGTTGAAGCCGGGACTCTCTATGGCTACACCTTC
. TRBJ2-7 . TRBV15 CATSREGGQHEQYF TGTGCCACCAGCAGAGAGGGGGGACAGCACGAGCAGTACTTC
few TRBJ2-1 . TRBV2 CASAAHPGVDEQFF TGTGCCAGCGCGGCCCACCCCGGGGTTGATGAGCAGTTCTTC
medium-sized TRBJ1-1 TRBD1 TRBV28 CASSYMRTGEAFF TGTGCCAGCAGTTACATGAGGACAGGGGAAGCTTTCTTT
. TRBJ1-5 . TRBV19 CASSSVQGVSQPQHF TGTGCCAGTAGTTCCGTGCAAGGGGTAAGCCAGCCCCAGCATTTT